Reported below is one T cell receptor (gamma chain). The table lists this clone with a few counts. Its antigen is currently not known. A far more abundant clone sits one base away, making this likely a read error. The record originates from a study of fetal and pediatric gammadelta thymocytes (dated by TCRdb to between 2021 and 2023). General notes on the study: The bulk gammadelta thymocyte repertoires combined previously published and newly generated, unpublished data and were used to strengthen a single-cell study of gammadelta thymocyte development. Previously published data (refs 27,28) and unpublished data were combined in the bulk gammadelta thymocyte repertoires. To increase subject numbers and strengthen the CDR3 publicity analysis, bulk TCR repertoire data were added. The set of bulk gammadelta thymocyte repertoires included some 10 subjects in total: 3 fetal thymus donors and 7 pediatric thymus donors. Findings and caveats that apply to the study as a whole: Compared with post-natal repertoires, fetal gammadelta thymocyte repertoires were previously reported to be enriched for TRDV2, TRGV8 and TRGV9 usage, low N additions and public CDR3s.

TCRdb records Illumina MiSeq as the sequencer. In the paper's pipeline: For publicity analysis, the Vgamma9Vdelta2 and nonVgamma9Vdelta2 bulk CDR3 files were merged for each subject into one combined repertoire per subject. CDR3 publicity was scored from 0 to 19 by checking each amino acid sequence across 9 single-cell datasets and 9 to 11 bulk repertoires, using base R and dplyr. Via CATT, TCRdb reprocessed the public reads, and rows with identical DNA were then joined. These V and J calls derive from TCRdb rather than the authors' analysis. For this sample the table gives 500 or so gamma-chain clones, of which under 4.5% were detected only once. 40% to 55% of the sample lies in the top ten. The CDR3 numbers 12 residues from cysteine through phenylalanine. Left in the record is the CDR3 DNA by itself, 36 bases read in frame from the first base. CDR1 and CDR2, looked up from the germline V gene, are VENAVY and YDSYNSRV. From V the trimming removes 6 bases and from J it removes 5 bases, while the gene matches leave 3 bases of the junction unaccounted for.

Fetal thymuses were obtained from elective pregnancy terminations performed in Singapore for socio-psychological reasons at 14 to 22 weeks estimated gestational age. All fetuses were judged structurally normal by ultrasound before termination and by gross morphological examination afterwards. Staining of thymocytes was performed with Zombie NIR viability dye and with antibodies against CD3 (UCHT1), TCRgammadelta (11F2), TCRVgamma9 (IMMU360) and TCRVdelta2 (IMMU389). TRD and TRG CDR3 repertoires were generated in bulk, separately, from sorted Vgamma9Vdelta2 and nonVgamma9Vdelta2 gammadelta thymocytes obtained from human fetal and pediatric thymuses. Thymic cell suspensions were prepared from fetal and post-natal thymuses as described previously. NonVgamma9Vdelta2 thymocytes were sorted as CD3+ gammadeltaTCR+ cells lacking the Vgamma9+Vdelta2+ phenotype. Cells were sorted on a FACS Aria III cell sorter (BD Biosciences).

The receptor was derived from a human fetus. Sequenced material: non-Vgamma9Vdelta2 gamma-delta T cells from the thymus. Reading the label with the study, this specimen's cell subset or site is: CD3+gammadeltaTCR+ thymocytes not co-expressing Vgamma9 and Vdelta2. The sequence is built from TRGV8 and TRGJP1. For the CDR3, the sequence is CATWNTGWFKIF. The DNA sequence is TGTGCCACCTGGAATACTGGTTGGTTCAAGATATTT.